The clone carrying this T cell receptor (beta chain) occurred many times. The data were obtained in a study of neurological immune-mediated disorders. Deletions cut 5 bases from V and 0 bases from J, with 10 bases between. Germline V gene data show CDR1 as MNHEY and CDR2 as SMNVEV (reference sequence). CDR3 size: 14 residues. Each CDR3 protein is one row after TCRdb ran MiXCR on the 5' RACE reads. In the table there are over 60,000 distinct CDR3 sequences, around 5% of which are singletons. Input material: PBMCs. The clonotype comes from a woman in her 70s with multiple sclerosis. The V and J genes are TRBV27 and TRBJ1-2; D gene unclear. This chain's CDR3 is CASSPYSSNYGYTF. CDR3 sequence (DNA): TGTGCCAGCAGTCCGTACTCCTCTAACTATGGCTACACCTTC.